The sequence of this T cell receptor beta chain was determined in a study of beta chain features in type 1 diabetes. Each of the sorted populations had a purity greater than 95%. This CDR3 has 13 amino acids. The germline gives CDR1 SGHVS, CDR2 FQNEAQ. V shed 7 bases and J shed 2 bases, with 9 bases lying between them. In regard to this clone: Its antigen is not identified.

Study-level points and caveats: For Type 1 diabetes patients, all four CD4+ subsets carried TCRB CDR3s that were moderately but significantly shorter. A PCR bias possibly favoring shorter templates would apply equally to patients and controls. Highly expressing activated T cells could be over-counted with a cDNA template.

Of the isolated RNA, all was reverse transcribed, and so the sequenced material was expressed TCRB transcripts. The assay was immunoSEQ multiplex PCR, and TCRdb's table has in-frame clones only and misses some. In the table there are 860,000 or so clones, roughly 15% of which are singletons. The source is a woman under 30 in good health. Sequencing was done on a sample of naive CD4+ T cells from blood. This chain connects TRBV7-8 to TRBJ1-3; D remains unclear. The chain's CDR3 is CASNNRAGNTIYF. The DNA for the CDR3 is TGTGCCAGCAATAACAGAGCTGGAAACACCATATATTTT.